The present T cell receptor beta chain was sequenced within a study of tumor-infiltrating lymphocytes in primary liver carcinoma. In the study overall: All patients, whether men or women, fell within 30 to 69 years of age. Study-wide results and caveats: For tumor-adjacent and tumor-blood pairs, overlap was less than that seen for tumor region pairs. Tumor tissue displayed a significantly greater top-250-clone fraction than blood (p = 0.039).

Total RNA and DNA came together from 20-30 mg of bulk tissue without cell sorting. Comments on this clonotype: What it recognizes is unknown.

The input was 500 ng total RNA; TCR beta cDNA was made from it with a constant-region primer. ARM-PCR, slightly modified, supplied the TCR beta libraries through three nested multiplex PCR rounds. Forward primers for TRBV1-TRBV30 and a C-beta reverse primer served the first two PCR rounds, at around 9 cycles each. Each CDR3 protein is one row after TCRdb ran MiXCR on the multiplex PCR reads. In the table there are around 22,000 distinct CDR3 sequences, 70% to 90% of which are singletons. The CDR3 loop spans 17 amino acids. Trimming pared 8 bases from V and 4 bases from J, leaving 26 bases between. Germline V gene lookup returns CDR1 SGHNT and CDR2 YYREEE (reference sequence).

This receptor was taken from a woman aged 25-40 years with primary liver carcinoma and hepatitis B virus infection. The material sequenced was liver tumor tissue from sampling region 2. The subset denotes: tumor region T2, inferior pole. The V gene is TRBV5-4, the J gene TRBJ2-3; D possibly corresponds to TRBD1 (5 bases). The CDR3 is CASTVDGHPPPPDTQYF. The CDR3 DNA reads as TGTGCCAGTACCGTAGACGGACACCCTCCACCCCCAGATACGCAGTATTTT.